Below are 12 T cell receptor beta chains sequenced from a single sample in a study of T-cell reconstitution after alpha-beta-depleted transplantation in children. Unique molecular identifiers were incorporated into the prepared TCRbeta library. TCRdb processed the PCR reads anew with MiXCR; each CDR3 protein has one entry. The sample contains approximately 200,000 distinct CDR3 sequences, roughly 6.5% of which appear only once. The sequencing here drew on PBMCs, taken before TCRalphabeta/CD19-depleted stem cell transplant. Receptor source: a girl under three years old with combined immunodeficiency, due to receive a stem cell transplant.

This clonotype has at least ten counts. The chain employs TRBV28 and TRBJ2-2; D not certain. The CDR3 is 16 residues long. Trimming pared 3 bases from V and 6 bases from J, leaving 17 bases between. CDR1 and CDR2 from the germline V gene are MDHEN and SYDVKM. Here the CDR3 DNA reads TGTGCCAGCAGTTTCGTACGGTGGGCCAGTTCCGGGGAGCTGTTTTTT. Translated, it gives CASSFVRWASSGELFF.

This clonotype has a count of ten or more. V and J are TRBV29-1 and TRBJ1-3; D is perhaps TRBD1 (5 bases). The length of the CDR3 is 15 residues. V gave up 4 bases and J gave up 0 bases, with 13 bases separating them. Germline V gene lookup returns CDR1 SQVTM and CDR2 ANQGSEA. CDR3 amino acids: CSVGGTEDSGNTIYF. CDR3 DNA: TGCAGCGTTGGAGGGACGGAAGACTCTGGAAACACCATATATTTT.

The table lists this clonotype with many counts. This rearrangement joins TRBV7-2 to TRBJ1-1, with D tentatively TRBD1 (6 bases). The V end was cut by 5 bases, the J end by 9 bases, with 16 bases between. Germline-derived CDR1 and CDR2 are SGHTA and FQGNSA. This CDR3 spans 13 amino acids. The CDR3: CASSSTGFGKAFF. CDR3 bases: TGTGCCAGCAGCAGTACAGGGTTCGGCAAAGCTTTCTTT.

This clonotype was recorded at least ten times. V gene TRBV28 combines with J gene TRBJ1-2; a possible D gene is TRBD1 (6 bases). Germline V gives CDR1 MDHEN, CDR2 SYDVKM. The CDR3 is 16 amino acids. V lost 5 bases, J lost 2 bases, and 18 bases lay in between. CDR3: CASSRPNNRVNYGYTF. The CDR3 DNA is TGTGCCAGCAGTCGCCCGAATAACAGGGTCAACTATGGCTACACCTTC.

This clonotype was detected many times. The rearrangement joins TRBV13 to TRBJ1-1; D might be TRBD1 (6 bases). The CDR3 is made up of 16 amino acids. Germline-derived CDR1 and CDR2 are PRHDT and FYEKMQ (reference sequence). V was trimmed by 5 bases and J by 10 bases, leaving 26 bases between them. The CDR3 DNA reads TGTGCCAGCAGCCCCCCAAATGGGGGAGACAGGAAACGAGCTTTCTTT. Translated: CASSPPNGGDRKRAFF.

This clonotype was seen ten or more times. V gene TRBV4-1 combines with J gene TRBJ2-7, with TRBD1 matching 11 bases. The CDR3 is made up of 14 amino acids. The V gene's germline CDR1 is MGHRA and CDR2 YSYEKL. J gave up 3 bases and V 8 bases, and 6 bases lay outside the gene matches. The CDR3 nucleotides read TGCGCCAGCGGACAGGGGGCTAATATCTACGAGCAGTACTTC. It yields the protein CASGQGANIYEQYF.

The table lists this clonotype with a few counts. The chain links TRBV9 to TRBJ2-3; 10 bases are shared with TRBD2. The CDR3 contains 15 residues. CDR1 and CDR2 from the germline V gene are SGDLS and YYNGEE. V was pared by 0 bases and J by 6 bases, with 4 bases of the junction left unmatched. The CDR3 loop is CASSVGTSGVDTQYF. Here the CDR3 DNA reads TGTGCCAGCAGCGTAGGAACTAGCGGGGTTGATACGCAGTATTTT.

Many counts were recorded for this clonotype. The J gene is TRBJ2-5, the V gene TRBV10-3; D is unclear. This CDR3 has 16 amino acids. Germline CDR1 and CDR2: ENHRY and SYGVKD. V was cut by 6 bases and J by 1 base, with 18 bases left in between. The CDR3 DNA sequence: TGTGCCATCAGCGAGCCATCGGGTCAATTCCAAGAGACCCAGTACTTC. Protein product: CAISEPSGQFQETQYF.

This clonotype was seen repeatedly, ten times or more. The gene calls are TRBV29-1 and TRBJ1-1; D remains ambiguous. CDR3 size: 12 residues. V was clipped by 7 bases and J by 2 bases, with 11 bases between them. Looked up from germline, CDR1 is SQVTM and CDR2 is ANQGSEA. The CDR3 is CSAYPSNTEAFF. The CDR3 nucleotides are TGCAGCGCCTATCCCTCAAACACTGAAGCTTTCTTT. The full variable domain, in which reference TRBV29-1 and TRBJ1-1 provide the parts outside the CDR3, is SAVISQKPSRDICQRGTSLTIQCQVDSQVTMMFWYRQQPGQSLTLIATANQGSEATYESGFVIDKFPISRPNLTFSTLTVSNMSPEDSSIYLCSAYPSNTEAFFGQGTRLTVV.

The sample holds many counts of this clonotype. CDR3 in DNA: TGTGCCACCCAAGCCGGGACAGGGGTCTTAATATCCGGGACACCCCTCCACTTT. Its translation is CATQAGTGVLISGTPLHF. The genes are TRBV6-5 and TRBJ1-6; the match to TRBD1 covers 10 bases. Germline CDR1 and CDR2: MNHEY and SVGAGI. V lost 10 bases and J lost 11; bases outside the gene matches: 23. This CDR3 spans 18 amino acids.

A few counts support this clonotype. This chain connects TRBV7-2 to TRBJ1-5; D is ambiguous. V was clipped by 1 base and J by 5 bases, with 6 bases between them. This CDR3 has 13 residues. CDR1 and CDR2 from the germline V gene are SGHTA and FQGNSA. CDR3 bases: TGTGCCAGCAGCTTAGTAGTCGATCAGCCCCAGCATTTT. Protein: CASSLVVDQPQHF.

This clonotype was seen a handful of times. The rearrangement joins TRBV18 to TRBJ2-7, with 11 bases aligning to TRBD2. Germline V lookup: CDR1 KGHSH, CDR2 LQKENI. The CDR3 consists of 15 residues. V shed 3 bases and J 6 bases; nucleotides not matched to a gene: 7. Here the CDR3 reads CASSPSFGLAGEQYF. CDR3 coding DNA: TGTGCCAGCTCACCGTCTTTTGGACTAGCGGGCGAGCAGTACTTC.